Reported below is one TCR beta chain. V lost 2 bases, J lost 8 bases, and 6 bases stayed unmatched. Looked up from germline, CDR1 is MNHEY and CDR2 is SVGAGI. The CDR3 covers 15 residues. The record originates from a study of blood T cell repertoires in COVID-19. As for the study in general: Whether acute or convalescent, the COVID-19 samples came from the United States, Italy and Spain.

TCRdb's copy holds only in-frame clones and misses some; the assay was immunoSEQ multiplex PCR. The sample records 250,000 or so clones, 84% being singletons. What was sequenced was peripheral blood. The chain carries TRBV6-5 and TRBJ1-4; 9 nucleotides agree with TRBD1. This receptor was taken from a woman aged 40 to 50 who had recovered from COVID-19. CDR3 coding DNA: TGTGCCAGCAGTTACCGAGGGACAGGGCACGAAAAACTGTTTTTT. It is translated as CASSYRGTGHEKLFF.